These T cell receptor beta chains were read from a single sample in a study of cytomegalovirus exposure and HLA in healthy donors. Sequenced by immunoSEQ multiplex PCR; TCRdb stores in-frame clones only, minus some. Recorded for this sample: 38,000 or so clones. The sample taken for sequencing was PBMCs. These receptors came from a man aged 35-49 years in good health and CMV-seropositive. Each CDR3 is given with its conserved first and last residue. Fields, in order: V gene, J gene, CDR3 protein.

TRBV18,TRBJ1-1,CASSPGQNTEAFF
TRBV7-2,TRBJ2-7,CASEPPPLGVGEQYF
TRBV5-6,TRBJ1-6,CASSLGVSSYNSPLHF
TRBV19,TRBJ1-5,CASSAPQGAQHF
TRBV6-1,TRBJ1-4,CASSERDRANEKLFF
TRBV11-2,TRBJ2-1,CASSYRDFNEQFF
TRBV6-1,TRBJ1-1,CASTPGKGAHTEAFF
TRBV27,TRBJ1-2,CASSLKRNYGYTF
TRBV2,TRBJ2-3,CASSEYRGSTDTQYF
TRBV18,TRBJ1-2,CASSPRQGEGYTF
TRBV15,TRBJ2-7,CATSRDLGDEQYF
TRBV7-3,TRBJ1-1,CASSPGEGGYAEAFF
TRBV6-1,TRBJ1-6,CASSEAWIRDSPLHF
TRBV10-3,TRBJ2-1,CAIRGTSGSSYNEQFF
TRBV7-3,TRBJ2-5,CASSPLAGGPGEQYF
TRBV19,TRBJ2-1,CASSNLPGLAGAPSYNEQFF
TRBV7-9,TRBJ2-7,CASRGLSYEQYF
TRBV10-3,TRBJ2-7,CAISESETGGNEQYF